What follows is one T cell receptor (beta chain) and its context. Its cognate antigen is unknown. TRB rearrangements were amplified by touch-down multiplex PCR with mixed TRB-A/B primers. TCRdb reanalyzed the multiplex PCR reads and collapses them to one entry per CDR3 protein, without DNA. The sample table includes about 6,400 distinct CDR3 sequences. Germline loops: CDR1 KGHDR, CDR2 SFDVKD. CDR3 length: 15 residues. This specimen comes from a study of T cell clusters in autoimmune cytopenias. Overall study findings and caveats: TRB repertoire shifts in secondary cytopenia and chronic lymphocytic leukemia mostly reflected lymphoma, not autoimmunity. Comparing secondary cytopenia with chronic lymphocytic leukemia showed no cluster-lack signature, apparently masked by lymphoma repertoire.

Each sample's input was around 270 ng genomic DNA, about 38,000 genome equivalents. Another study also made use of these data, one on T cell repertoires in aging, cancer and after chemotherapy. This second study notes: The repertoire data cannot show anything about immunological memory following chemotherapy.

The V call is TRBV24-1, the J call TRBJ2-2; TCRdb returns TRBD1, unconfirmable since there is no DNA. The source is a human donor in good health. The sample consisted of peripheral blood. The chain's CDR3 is CATSEGGGSTGELFF.